This T cell receptor (beta chain) was sequenced for a study of shared clonotypes between healthy human individuals (dated by TCRdb to about 2020). General notes on the study: The cohort comprised two women and three men aged 18 to 49 years. For each donor, CD4 naive and CD4 memory were each given three plates, CD8 naive was given two plates, and CD8 memory was given one plate. To estimate repertoire size and how much clonotypes are shared between individuals, the study performed deep sequencing of blood TCR repertoires from a few healthy adults. Different laboratories and diverse techniques were used to prepare libraries and sequence TCR repertoires, to increase sequencing depth and limit assay-specific biases. Between about 0.94 and 8.9 billion PBMCs per donor were obtained by leukapheresis. The full study reports these points: Naive subsets generally had larger estimated clonotype richness than memory subsets. Sharing across a handful of donors was observed for 4.5% to 6.5% of naive CD4, 3% to 3.5% of naive CD8, roughly 2.4% of memory CD4, and about 0.38% of memory CD8 clonotypes. Because the study included only a small number of donors, the genetic and exposure-history diversity represented was limited. Compared with non-shared clonotypes, the clonotypes found in all four sorted-subset donors had higher generation probabilities. Pairwise subsampling led to the expectation that sequencing depth would affect the degree of clonotype sharing among donors. Even with the large sequencing depth, rarefaction of the sorted-subset datasets indicated that sequencing was incomplete. Sampling was restricted to blood, and TCR repertoires in tissue are likely to differ from TCR repertoires in blood.

As to this clone: The antigen this receptor binds is unknown. The sample holds no much larger clone one base away, and base qualities are not on file.

The donors were healthy, HIV-negative adults with no recently reported acute infections or vaccinations. Every donor was a Caucasian adult living in Nashville, Tennessee, USA. CD4+ T cells were enriched by magnetic negative selection, after which naive cells were positively selected on CD45RA and the negative fraction was taken as the memory subset. After blood collection by leukapheresis, PBMCs were isolated using Ficoll-Histopaque density gradient centrifugation and then cryopreserved in the vapor phase of liquid nitrogen. Purity and quantity of every magnetically sorted T cell population were checked by analytical flow cytometry. Genomic DNA was isolated from each sorted fraction and quantified by UV absorbance on a Nanodrop 2000c. The CDR3 runs 17 amino acids, cysteine and phenylalanine included. The retained sequence is limited to the CDR3, 51 bases, with the frame set at the first base. The germline V gene sets CDR1 to SGHAT and CDR2 to FQNNGV. After removal of 0 bases from V and 6 bases from J, the junction retains 13 bases not matched to a gene.

Using the deep immunoSEQ assay, TCR CDR3 regions were amplified from genomic DNA by multiplex PCR. Extracted genomic DNA from each cell subset was spread evenly across all wells of several immunoSEQ 96-well plates, with each plate serving as a replicate. For sorted subsets, about 0.2 ug genomic DNA, equal to some 28,000 T cell genomes, was loaded into each replicate PCR. Purified libraries were measured with a Qubit 3.0 fluorometer, size-checked on a Bioanalyzer 2100, and measured again with the KAPA Library Quantification kit. Every immunoSEQ 96-well plate was sequenced on a dedicated single-read 150-cycle Illumina NextSeq 550 flow cell. Under the source paper's analysis protocol: Because the immunoSEQ output held only junctional sequences and lacked quality scores, the filtering could not match the filtering applied to full-length reads. To assign V/J genes and CDR3, sequences were annotated using PyIR, a Python wrapper for IgBLAST v1.9, with IMGT germline references. Any read was removed if the V/J assignment was weak (E-value above 1e-6), the CDR3 was missing, or the read contained stop codons, out-of-frame junctions, or ambiguous translated residues. V3J clonotypes were defined as sequences sharing the same inferred V gene, J gene, and CDR3 amino acid sequence. The percentage overlap between two repertoires was calculated by dividing the number of shared unique clonotypes by the size of the smaller repertoire. Three approaches were used to assess repertoire richness: RTK rarefaction, the Chao1 estimator, and Recon v2.1 estimates of unobserved clonotypes. Generation probabilities for all TCRbeta clonotypes obtained by the gDNA method from four donors were computed using OLGA. This is the immuneACCESS table as TCRdb keeps it, with only in-frame sequences that have V and J called. A part of the clones is gone; compared with another copy, unresolved V genes explain less than half, and the rest is unexplained. The V and J calls and the clone size are those of that table, but D and trimming were determined from the DNA. Here the sample has about 600,000 clones; less than 98% occur a single time. Around 0.058% of the sample is taken by the ten largest.

Sequenced: naive CD4+ T cells sorted from blood. The cell subset or site tag for this specimen amounts to: CD45RA+ positively selected. The chain is encoded by TRBV11-2 joined to TRBJ2-7, with TRBD2 identical over 8 junction bases. The TCR was taken from a woman in her 30s in good health. The sequenced DNA: TGTGCCAGCAGCTTAGAGGCGGGCGGAGCGGGAGCCCGCGAGCAGTACTTC. Its product reads: CASSLEAGGAGAREQYF.